These 16 T cell receptor beta chains were sequenced from one sample in a study of PD-1 blockade in mismatch repair-deficient tumors (dated by TCRdb to about 2017). The library came from the immunoSEQ multiplex PCR assay. TCRdb stores this immuneACCESS table with in-frame sequences only. Part of the clones is absent; in the studies checked, under half of the shortfall reflects unresolved V genes, and no reason is known for the rest. A total of roughly 120,000 clones appear in this sample, around nine tenths of them only once. The ten biggest clones cover 12% of the sample. The sequences come from peripheral blood, collected roughly 67 weeks after starting pembrolizumab. The receptors were gathered from an adult with mismatch repair-deficient cancer.

This rearrangement joins TRBV6-5 to TRBJ2-7; unclear D gene. Germline assignment: CDR1 MNHEY and CDR2 SVGAGI. V lost 4 bases to trimming and J lost 4 bases, with 5 bases between them. CDR3 length: 11 amino acids. CDR3 loop: CASSSPYEQYF. CDR3 nucleotide sequence: TGTGCCAGCAGTTCCCCTTACGAGCAGTACTTC.

The V call is TRBV5-1, the J call TRBJ2-7; tentative D call: TRBD2 (6 bases). V lost 4 bases, J lost 3 bases, and 11 bases lay in between. This CDR3 comprises 13 residues. Germline V CDR1 and CDR2: SGHRS, YFSETQ. The CDR3 here is CASSINSGYEQYF. The CDR3 coding sequence is TGCGCCAGCAGCATCAATAGCGGCTACGAGCAGTACTTC. Full variable domain (rest looked up from reference TRBV5-1 and TRBJ2-7): KAGVTQTPRYLIKTRGQQVTLSCSPISGHRSVSWYQQTPGQGLQFLFEYFSETQRNKGNFPGRFSGRQFSNSRSEMNVSTLELGDSALYLCASSINSGYEQYFGPGTRLTVT.

The sample holds one count of this clone. The chain couples TRBV27 to TRBJ2-3; a weak D match, TRBD1 (6 bases). V gave up 3 bases and J gave up 1 base, with 11 bases separating them. The CDR3 consists of 15 residues. Per germline, CDR1 MNHEY and CDR2 SMNVEV (reference sequence). In DNA form, the CDR3 reads TGTGCCAGCAGTTTTCGGGCAGGGGGCACAGATACGCAGTATTTT. Its translation is CASSFRAGGTDTQYF.

This chain links TRBV6-4 with TRBJ2-7; possibly TRBD1 for D (6 bases). This CDR3 region has 16 residues. The germline V gene encodes CDR1 MRHNA and CDR2 SNTAGT. Deletions cut 7 bases from V and 2 bases from J, with 21 bases between. The CDR3 loop reads CASNLQGPVPPYEQYF. The CDR3 DNA reads TGTGCCAGCAACCTACAGGGCCCAGTCCCACCCTACGAGCAGTACTTC.

The chain has TRBV7-9 and TRBJ2-3; unclear D gene. The germline CDR1 and CDR2 sequences are SEHNR and FQNEAQ (reference sequence). The CDR3 consists of 13 residues. The V end lost 5 bases, the J end lost 5 bases, and 11 bases lay between the germline ends. CDR3 sequence reads: CASSLPLLDTQYF. CDR3 bases: TGTGCCAGCAGCCTCCCGCTGTTAGATACGCAGTATTTT. Based on the CDR3 plus reference TRBV7-9 and TRBJ2-3, the full variable domain is DTGVSQNPRHKITKRGQNVTFRCDPISEHNRLYWYRQTLGQGPEFLTYFQNEAQLEKSRLLSDRFSAERPKGSFSTLEIQRTEQGDSAMYLCASSLPLLDTQYFGPGTRLTVL.

This chain uses TRBV19 with TRBJ1-4, with unresolved D. The V gene's germline CDR1 is LNHDA and CDR2 SQIVND (reference sequence). The CDR3 totals 14 residues. Between the trimmed V and J ends, which lost 4 bases and 8 bases, there was a span of 14 bases. CDR3 sequence reads: CASSSGPASEKLFF. The DNA of the CDR3 is TGTGCCAGTAGTAGCGGGCCCGCCAGCGAAAAACTGTTTTTT.

J is TRBJ2-1 and V is TRBV6-5, with a weak D call TRBD2 (6 bases). The germline V and J ends were trimmed by 0 bases and 3 bases, with 6 bases remaining between them. The CDR3 is made up of 14 amino acids. Looked up from germline, CDR1 is MNHEY and CDR2 is SVGAGI. The chain's CDR3 is CASSYSTSYNEQFF. The CDR3 region has the DNA TGTGCCAGCAGTTACTCGACTAGCTACAATGAGCAGTTCTTC.

This chain uses TRBV5-6 with TRBJ2-7; tentative D call: TRBD2 (6 bases). CDR1 is SGHDT and CDR2 is YYEEEE in the germline V gene. The V gene lost 3 bases and the J gene lost 4 bases, with 17 bases spanning the gap. The CDR3 runs 15 residues. Here the CDR3 DNA reads TGTGCCAGCAGCTCCCAATCGACTAGAGAGTACGAGCAGTACTTC. Amino acids: CASSSQSTREYEQYF.

The chain uses TRBV21-1 and TRBJ2-7; the table's D call TRBD2 went unverified against the DNA. TRBV21-1 represents a pseudogene. CDR3 length: 17 amino acids. CDR3 residues: CASSTLPGTSGTYEQYF. The CDR3 nucleotides are TGTGCCAGCAGCACTTTACCCGGGACTAGCGGCACCTACGAGCAGTACTTC.

This clone was observed a handful of times. This rearrangement joins TRBV6-5 to TRBJ1-1; TRBD1 matches 10 bases. This CDR3 has 14 residues. With 5 bases clipped from V and 4 bases from J, the junction kept 4 bases outside the gene matches. Germline CDR1 is MNHEY and CDR2 is SVGAGI. The CDR3 loop reads CASSGTGESTEAFF. CDR3 in DNA: TGTGCCAGCAGTGGGACAGGGGAGAGCACTGAAGCTTTCTTT.

The genes are TRBV11-2 and TRBJ2-5, with 15 positions matching TRBD2. The CDR3 spans 17 residues. Germline V gene sequence: CDR1 SGHAT, CDR2 FQNNGV. The V segment lost 5 bases and the J segment 3 bases; nucleotides outside the gene matches: 7. The CDR3: CASSPGTSGRRKETQYF. For the CDR3, the DNA is TGTGCCAGCAGCCCAGGGACTAGCGGGAGGCGTAAAGAGACCCAGTACTTC. Combining the CDR3 with reference TRBV11-2 and TRBJ2-5 gives the whole variable domain EAGVAQSPRYKIIEKRQSVAFWCNPISGHATLYWYQQILGQGPKLLIQFQNNGVVDDSQLPKDRFSAERLKGVDSTLKIQPAKLEDSAVYLCASSPGTSGRRKETQYFGPGTRLLVL.

This rearrangement joins TRBV28 to TRBJ1-2, with TRBD1 as a possible D gene (6 bases). This CDR3 spans 15 amino acids. CDR1 and CDR2 (germline): MDHEN, SYDVKM. V dropped 8 bases and J dropped 2 bases, with 18 bases sitting between them. The CDR3 protein is CASWAGMRGNYGYTF. In nucleotides, the CDR3 is TGTGCCAGCTGGGCAGGGATGAGGGGGAACTATGGCTACACCTTC.

The rearrangement joins TRBV9 to TRBJ1-2; no clear D. CDR1 and CDR2 from the germline V gene are SGDLS and YYNGEE. The CDR3 runs 14 residues. The V end was cut by 0 bases, the J end by 6 bases, with 12 bases between. The CDR3 DNA reads as TGTGCCAGCAGCGTAGTTACGACGTCCAATGGCTACACCTTC. Its translation: CASSVVTTSNGYTF.

The V and J genes are TRBV10-1 and TRBJ2-2; 7 bases align to TRBD1. Losses at the gene ends were 3 bases for V and 3 bases for J; bases not matched to a gene: 7. The CDR3 covers 16 residues. Germline V gene sequence: CDR1 WNHNN, CDR2 SYGVQD (reference sequence). CDR3 bases: TGCGCCAGCAGTGACGACAGGGCCCAGGACACCGGGGAGCTGTTTTTT. This gives the protein CASSDDRAQDTGELFF.

J is TRBJ1-4 and V is TRBV27; a possible D gene is TRBD1 (6 bases). The CDR3 runs 18 residues. With 1 base removed from V and 6 bases from J, the gap between germline ends came to 21 bases. Germline CDR1 and CDR2: MNHEY and SMNVEV (reference sequence). The CDR3 here is CASSLLSARTVPDEKLFF. CDR3 DNA: TGTGCCAGCAGTTTATTGTCAGCCCGGACAGTACCGGATGAAAAACTGTTTTTT.

The rearrangement uses TRBV9 and TRBJ2-3; no clear D. Deletions cut 0 bases from V and 2 bases from J, with 10 bases between. The CDR3 is 15 amino acids. The germline V gene encodes CDR1 SGDLS and CDR2 YYNGEE. CDR3 coding DNA: TGTGCCAGCAGCGTAGGTGGGGTACACACAGATACGCAGTATTTT. Residues: CASSVGGVHTDTQYF. Drawing the rest from reference TRBV9 and TRBJ2-3, the complete variable domain is DSGVTQTPKHLITATGQRVTLRCSPRSGDLSVYWYQQSLDQGLQFLIQYYNGEERAKGNILERFSAQQFPDLHSELNLSSLELGDSALYFCASSVGGVHTDTQYFGPGTRLTVL.